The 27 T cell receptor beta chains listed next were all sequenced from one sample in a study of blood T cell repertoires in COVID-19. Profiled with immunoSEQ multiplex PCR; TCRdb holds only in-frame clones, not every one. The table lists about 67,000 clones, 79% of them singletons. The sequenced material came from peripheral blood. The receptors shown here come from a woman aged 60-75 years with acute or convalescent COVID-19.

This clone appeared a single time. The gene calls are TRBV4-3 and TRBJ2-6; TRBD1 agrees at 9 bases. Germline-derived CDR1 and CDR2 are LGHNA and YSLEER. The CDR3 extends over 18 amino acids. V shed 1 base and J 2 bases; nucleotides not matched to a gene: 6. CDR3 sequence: CASSQVWTGATGANVLTF. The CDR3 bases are TGCGCCAGCAGCCAAGTTTGGACAGGGGCGACTGGGGCCAACGTCCTGACTTTC.

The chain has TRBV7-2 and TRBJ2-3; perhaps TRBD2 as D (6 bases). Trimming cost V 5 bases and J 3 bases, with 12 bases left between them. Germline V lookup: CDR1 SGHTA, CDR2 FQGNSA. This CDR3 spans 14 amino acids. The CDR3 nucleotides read TGTGCCAGCAGCACTGGCGGGGTTACAGATACGCAGTATTTT. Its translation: CASSTGGVTDTQYF.

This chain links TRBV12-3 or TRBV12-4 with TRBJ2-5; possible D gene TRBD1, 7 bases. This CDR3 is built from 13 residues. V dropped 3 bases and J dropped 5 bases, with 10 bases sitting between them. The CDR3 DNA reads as TGTGCCAGCAGTTTCAGGGGGGAGGAGACCCAGTACTTC. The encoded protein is CASSFRGEETQYF.

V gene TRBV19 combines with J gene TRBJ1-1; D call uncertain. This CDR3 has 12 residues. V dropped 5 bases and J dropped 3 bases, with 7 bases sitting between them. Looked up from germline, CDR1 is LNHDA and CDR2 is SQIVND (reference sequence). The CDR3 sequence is CASSFGYTEAFF. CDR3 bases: TGTGCCAGTAGTTTCGGGTACACTGAAGCTTTCTTT.

CDR3 in DNA: TGTGCCAGCAGTTACGACAAGGGACTAGCGGGGGACCAAGAGACCCAGTACTTC. Its protein is CASSYDKGLAGDQETQYF. The rearrangement uses TRBV6-2 or TRBV6-3 and TRBJ2-5, with TRBD2 matching 14 bases. The J segment lost 0 bases and the V segment lost 2 bases, leaving 5 bases of the junction unmatched. Per germline, CDR1 MNHEY and CDR2 SVGEGT. The CDR3 is 18 residues long.

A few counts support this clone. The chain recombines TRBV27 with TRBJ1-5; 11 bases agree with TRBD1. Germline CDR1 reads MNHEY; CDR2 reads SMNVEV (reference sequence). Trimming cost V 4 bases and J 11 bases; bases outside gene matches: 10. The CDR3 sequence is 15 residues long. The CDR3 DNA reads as TGTGCCAGCAGTTCAGGGACAGGGGGGTCGAGAACCCAGCATTTT. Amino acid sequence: CASSSGTGGSRTQHF.

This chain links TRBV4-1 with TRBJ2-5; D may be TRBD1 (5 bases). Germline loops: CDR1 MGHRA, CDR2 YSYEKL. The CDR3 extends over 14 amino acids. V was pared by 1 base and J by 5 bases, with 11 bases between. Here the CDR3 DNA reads TGCGCCAGCAGCCAAGGACAGTCCCTGGAGACCCAGTACTTC. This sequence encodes CASSQGQSLETQYF.

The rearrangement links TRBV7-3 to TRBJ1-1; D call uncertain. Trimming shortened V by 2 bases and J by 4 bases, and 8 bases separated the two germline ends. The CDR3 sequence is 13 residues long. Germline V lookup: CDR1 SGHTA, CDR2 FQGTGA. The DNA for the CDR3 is TGTGCCAGCAGCTTAGCGGGAATCACTGAAGCTTTCTTT. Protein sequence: CASSLAGITEAFF.

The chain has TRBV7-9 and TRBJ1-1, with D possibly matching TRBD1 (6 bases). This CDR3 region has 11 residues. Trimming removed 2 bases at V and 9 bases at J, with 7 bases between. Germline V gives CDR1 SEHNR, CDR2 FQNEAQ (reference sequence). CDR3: CASSLRGKAFF. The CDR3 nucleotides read TGTGCCAGCAGCTTAAGGGGGAAAGCTTTCTTT.

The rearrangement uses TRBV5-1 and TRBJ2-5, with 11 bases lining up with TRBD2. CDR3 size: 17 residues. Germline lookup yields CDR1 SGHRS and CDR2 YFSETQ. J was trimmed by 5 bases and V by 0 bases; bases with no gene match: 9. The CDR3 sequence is CASSLGMTTSGGETQYF. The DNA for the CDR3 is TGCGCCAGCAGCTTGGGGATGACTACTAGCGGGGGTGAGACCCAGTACTTC.

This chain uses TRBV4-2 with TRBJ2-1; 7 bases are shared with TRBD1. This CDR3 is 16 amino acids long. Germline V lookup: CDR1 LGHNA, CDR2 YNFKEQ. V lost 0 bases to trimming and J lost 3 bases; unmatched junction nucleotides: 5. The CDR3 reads CASSQDLGQSYNEQFF. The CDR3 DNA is TGTGCCAGCAGCCAAGACTTGGGACAGAGCTACAATGAGCAGTTCTTC.

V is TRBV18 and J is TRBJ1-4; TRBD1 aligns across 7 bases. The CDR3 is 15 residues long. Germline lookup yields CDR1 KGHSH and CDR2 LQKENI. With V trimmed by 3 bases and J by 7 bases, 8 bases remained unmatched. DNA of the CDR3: TGTGCCAGCTCACCCAGACAGGGCCAAGGTGAAAAACTGTTTTTT. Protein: CASSPRQGQGEKLFF.

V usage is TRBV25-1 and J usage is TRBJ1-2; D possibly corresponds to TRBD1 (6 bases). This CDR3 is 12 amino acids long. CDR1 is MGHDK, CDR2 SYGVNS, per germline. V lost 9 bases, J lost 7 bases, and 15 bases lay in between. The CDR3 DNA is TGTGCCAGGGGAGGGGGGGTTGGTGGCTACACCTTC. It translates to CARGGGVGGYTF.

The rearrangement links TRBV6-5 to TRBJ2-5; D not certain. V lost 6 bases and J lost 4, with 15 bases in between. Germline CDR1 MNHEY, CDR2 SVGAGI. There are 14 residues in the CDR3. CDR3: CASRTSMTRETQYF. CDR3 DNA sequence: TGTGCCAGCAGAACCTCCATGACTCGAGAGACCCAGTACTTC.

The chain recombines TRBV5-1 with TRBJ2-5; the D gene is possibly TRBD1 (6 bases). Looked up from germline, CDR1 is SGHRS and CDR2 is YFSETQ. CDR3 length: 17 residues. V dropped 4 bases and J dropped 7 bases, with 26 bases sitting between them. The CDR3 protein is CASSGVAANRAVGTQYF. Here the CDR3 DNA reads TGCGCCAGCAGCGGGGTGGCGGCGAACAGGGCAGTCGGGACCCAGTACTTC.

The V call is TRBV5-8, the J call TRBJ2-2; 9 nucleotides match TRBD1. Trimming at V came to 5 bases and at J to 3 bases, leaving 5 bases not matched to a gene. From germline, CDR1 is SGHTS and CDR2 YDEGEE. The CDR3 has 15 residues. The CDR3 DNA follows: TGTGCCAGCAGTCTCCGGGACAGGGACACCGGGGAGCTGTTTTTT. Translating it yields CASSLRDRDTGELFF.

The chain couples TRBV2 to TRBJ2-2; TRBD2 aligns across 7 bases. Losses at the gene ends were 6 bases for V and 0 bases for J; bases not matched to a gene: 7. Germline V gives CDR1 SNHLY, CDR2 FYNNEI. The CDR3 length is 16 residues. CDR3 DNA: TGTGCCAGCAGAGATCTAGCGGTCTCGAACACCGGGGAGCTGTTTTTT. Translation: CASRDLAVSNTGELFF.

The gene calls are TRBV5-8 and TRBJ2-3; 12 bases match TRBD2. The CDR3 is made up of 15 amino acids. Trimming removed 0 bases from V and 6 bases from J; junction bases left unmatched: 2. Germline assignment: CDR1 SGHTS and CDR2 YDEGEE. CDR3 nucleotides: TGTGCCAGCAGCTTGGGACTAGCGGGGGATGATACGCAGTATTTT. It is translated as CASSLGLAGDDTQYF.

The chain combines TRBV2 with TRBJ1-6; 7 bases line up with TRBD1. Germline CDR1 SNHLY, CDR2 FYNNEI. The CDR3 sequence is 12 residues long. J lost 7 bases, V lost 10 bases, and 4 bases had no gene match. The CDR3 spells CAIGTVNSPLHF. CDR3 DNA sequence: TGTGCCATAGGGACAGTCAATTCACCCCTCCACTTT.

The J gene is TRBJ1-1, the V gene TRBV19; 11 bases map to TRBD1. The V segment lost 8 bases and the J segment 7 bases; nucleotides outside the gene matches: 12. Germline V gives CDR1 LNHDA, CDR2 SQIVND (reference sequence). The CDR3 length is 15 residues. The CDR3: CASRRDRGSPLEAFF. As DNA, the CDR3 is TGTGCCAGTCGCCGGGACAGGGGGTCCCCGCTTGAAGCTTTCTTT.

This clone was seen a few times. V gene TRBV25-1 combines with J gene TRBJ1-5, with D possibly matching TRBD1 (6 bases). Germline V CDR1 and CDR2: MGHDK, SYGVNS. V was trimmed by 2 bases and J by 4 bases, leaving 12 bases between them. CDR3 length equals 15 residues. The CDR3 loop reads CASSEVGGSNQPQHF. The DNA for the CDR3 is TGTGCCAGCAGTGAAGTTGGGGGCAGTAATCAGCCCCAGCATTTT.

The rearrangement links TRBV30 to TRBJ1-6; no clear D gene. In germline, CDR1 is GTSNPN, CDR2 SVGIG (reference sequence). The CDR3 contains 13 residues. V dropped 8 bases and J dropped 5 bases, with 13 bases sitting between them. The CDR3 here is CAHEFGDNSPLHF. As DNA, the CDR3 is TGTGCCCACGAATTCGGAGATAATTCACCCCTCCACTTT.

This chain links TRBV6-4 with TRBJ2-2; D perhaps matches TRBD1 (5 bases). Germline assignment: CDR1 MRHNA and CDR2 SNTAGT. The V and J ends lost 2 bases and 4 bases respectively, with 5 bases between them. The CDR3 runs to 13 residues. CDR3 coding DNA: TGTGCCAGCAGTGACAGGGGCACCGGGGAGCTGTTTTTT. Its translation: CASSDRGTGELFF.

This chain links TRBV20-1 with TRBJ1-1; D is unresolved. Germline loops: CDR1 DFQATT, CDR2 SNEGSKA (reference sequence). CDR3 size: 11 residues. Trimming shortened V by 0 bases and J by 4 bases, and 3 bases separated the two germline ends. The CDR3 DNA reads TGCAGTGCTAGAGATCTCACTGAAGCTTTCTTT. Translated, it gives CSARDLTEAFF.

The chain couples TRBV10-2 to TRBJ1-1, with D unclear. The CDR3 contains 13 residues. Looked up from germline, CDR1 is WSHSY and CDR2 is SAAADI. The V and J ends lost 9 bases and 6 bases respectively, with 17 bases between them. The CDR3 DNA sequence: TGCGCCAGAGGCGGCGTACAAGGCGCTGAAGCTTTCTTT. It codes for CARGGVQGAEAFF.

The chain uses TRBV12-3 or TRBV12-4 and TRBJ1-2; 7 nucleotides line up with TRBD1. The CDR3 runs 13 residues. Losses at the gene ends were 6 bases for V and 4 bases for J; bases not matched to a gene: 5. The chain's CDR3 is CASRRGQTYGYTF. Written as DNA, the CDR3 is TGTGCCAGCAGACGGGGACAGACCTATGGCTACACCTTC.

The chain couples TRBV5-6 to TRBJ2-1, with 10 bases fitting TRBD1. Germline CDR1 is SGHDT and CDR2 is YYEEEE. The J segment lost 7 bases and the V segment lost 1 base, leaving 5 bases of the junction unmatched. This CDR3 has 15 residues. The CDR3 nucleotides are TGTGCCAGCAGCTTGTTTGGACAGGGGGGAAATGAGCAGTTCTTC. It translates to CASSLFGQGGNEQFF.